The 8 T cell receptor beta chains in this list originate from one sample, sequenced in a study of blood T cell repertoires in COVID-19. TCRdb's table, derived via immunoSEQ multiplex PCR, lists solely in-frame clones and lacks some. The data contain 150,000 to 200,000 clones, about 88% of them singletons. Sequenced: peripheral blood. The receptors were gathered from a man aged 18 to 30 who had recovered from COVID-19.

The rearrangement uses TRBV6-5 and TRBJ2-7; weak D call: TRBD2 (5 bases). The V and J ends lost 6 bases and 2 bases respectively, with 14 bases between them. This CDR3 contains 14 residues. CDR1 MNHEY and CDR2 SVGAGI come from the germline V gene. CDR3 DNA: TGTGCCAGCAGCATTAGCGCCCCCGCCTACGAGCAGTACTTC. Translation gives CASSISAPAYEQYF.

In DNA, the CDR3 is TGTGCCAGCGATTTTAGCGGGAGGAGCTCCTACAATGAGCAGTTCTTC. The encoded protein is CASDFSGRSSYNEQFF. The chain recombines TRBV7-2 with TRBJ2-1, with 10 bases identical to TRBD2. Trimming removed 8 bases from V and 0 bases from J; junction bases left unmatched: 7. The CDR3 is made up of 16 amino acids. Germline V gene data show CDR1 as SGHTA and CDR2 as FQGNSA.

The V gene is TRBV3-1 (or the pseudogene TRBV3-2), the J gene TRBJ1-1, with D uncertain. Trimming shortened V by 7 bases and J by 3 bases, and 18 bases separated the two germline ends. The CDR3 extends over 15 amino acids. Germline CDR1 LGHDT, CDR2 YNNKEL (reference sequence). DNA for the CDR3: TGTGCCAGCATCACGACGGCGCCGCGGGACACTGAAGCTTTCTTT. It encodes CASITTAPRDTEAFF.

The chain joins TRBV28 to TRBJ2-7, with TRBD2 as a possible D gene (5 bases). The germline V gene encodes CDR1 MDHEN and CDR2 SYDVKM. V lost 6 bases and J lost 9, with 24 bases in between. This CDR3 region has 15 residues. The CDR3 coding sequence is TGTGCCAGCAGGCCTAACCTGGAGGCAACCCACAGGCAGTACTTC. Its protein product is CASRPNLEATHRQYF. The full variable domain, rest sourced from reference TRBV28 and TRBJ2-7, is DVKVTQSSRYLVKRTGEKVFLECVQDMDHENMFWYRQDPGLGLRLIYFSYDVKMKEKGDIPEGYSVSREKKERFSLILESASTNQTSMYLCASRPNLEATHRQYFGPGTRLTVT.

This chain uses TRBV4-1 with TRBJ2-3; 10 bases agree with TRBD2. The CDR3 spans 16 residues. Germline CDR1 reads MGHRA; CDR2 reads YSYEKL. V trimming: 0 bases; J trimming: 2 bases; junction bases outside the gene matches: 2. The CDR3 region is CASSQELAGYTDTQYF. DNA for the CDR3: TGCGCCAGCAGCCAAGAACTAGCGGGATACACAGATACGCAGTATTTT.

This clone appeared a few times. The CDR3 loop is CASSRKTGNIYEQYF. The CDR3 DNA reads TGTGCCAGCAGCCGCAAAACAGGAAATATCTACGAGCAGTACTTC. This chain links TRBV7-9 with TRBJ2-7; maybe TRBD1 (5 bases). CDR3 size: 15 residues. The germline gives CDR1 SEHNR, CDR2 FQNEAQ (reference sequence). V lost 5 bases, J lost 3 bases, and 17 bases lay in between.

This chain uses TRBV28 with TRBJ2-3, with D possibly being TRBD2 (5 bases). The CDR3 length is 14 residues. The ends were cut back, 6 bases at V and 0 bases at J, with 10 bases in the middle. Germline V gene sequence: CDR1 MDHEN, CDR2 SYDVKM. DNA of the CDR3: TGTGCCAGCAGAAGCGGAAGTAGCACAGATACGCAGTATTTT. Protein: CASRSGSSTDTQYF. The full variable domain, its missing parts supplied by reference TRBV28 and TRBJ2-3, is DVKVTQSSRYLVKRTGEKVFLECVQDMDHENMFWYRQDPGLGLRLIYFSYDVKMKEKGDIPEGYSVSREKKERFSLILESASTNQTSMYLCASRSGSSTDTQYFGPGTRLTVL.

CDR3 in DNA: TGTGCCAGCAGCCCGAGACAGGCCACCCAAGAGACCCAGTACTTC. Encoded protein: CASSPRQATQETQYF. The chain recombines TRBV7-2 with TRBJ2-5, with D possibly matching TRBD1 (6 bases). The CDR3 contains 15 residues. Germline V gives CDR1 SGHTA, CDR2 FQGNSA. V shed 5 bases and J shed 1 base, with 14 bases lying between them.